Reported below is one T cell receptor (beta chain). Germline lookup yields CDR1 SGHTA and CDR2 FQGNSA. The CDR3 has 13 amino acids. Between the trimmed V and J ends, which lost 0 bases and 9 bases, there was a span of 9 bases. Repertoires were generated with immunoSEQ multiplex PCR, while TCRdb's copy carries only in-frame clones and drops some. The sample consists of 210,000 or so clones, 80% to 90% of them appearing once. The record originates from a study of blood T cell repertoires in COVID-19. This sequence was found in a woman aged 45-65 years who had been exposed to COVID-19. The sequenced material came from PBMCs or T cells enriched from blood (not recorded which). The chain couples TRBV7-2 to TRBJ1-3; possible D gene TRBD1, 5 bases. CDR3 loop: CASSLALGGTIYF. The CDR3 DNA follows: TGTGCCAGCAGCTTAGCGCTGGGGGGCACCATATATTTT.